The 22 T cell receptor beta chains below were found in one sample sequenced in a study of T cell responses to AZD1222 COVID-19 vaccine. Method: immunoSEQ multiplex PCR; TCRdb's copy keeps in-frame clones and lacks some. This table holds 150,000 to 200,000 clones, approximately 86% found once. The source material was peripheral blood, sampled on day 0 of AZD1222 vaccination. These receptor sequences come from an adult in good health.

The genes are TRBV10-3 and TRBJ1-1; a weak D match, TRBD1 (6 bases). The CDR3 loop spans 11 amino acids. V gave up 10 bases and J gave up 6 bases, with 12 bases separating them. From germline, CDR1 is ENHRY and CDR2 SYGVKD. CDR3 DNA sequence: TGTGCCACCGCCGAGGGGGCTGAAGCTTTCTTT. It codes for CATAEGAEAFF.

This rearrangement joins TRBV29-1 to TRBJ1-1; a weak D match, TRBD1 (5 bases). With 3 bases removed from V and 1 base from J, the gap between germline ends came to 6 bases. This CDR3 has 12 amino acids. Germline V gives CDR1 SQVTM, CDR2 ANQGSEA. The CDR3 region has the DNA TGCAGCGTTGACAGGGCGAACACTGAAGCTTTCTTT. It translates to CSVDRANTEAFF.

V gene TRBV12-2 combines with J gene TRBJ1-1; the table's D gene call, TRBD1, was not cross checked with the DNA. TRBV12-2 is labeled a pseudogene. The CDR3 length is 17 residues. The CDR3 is CASRLAGTGEGITEAFF. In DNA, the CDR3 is TGTGCAAGTCGCTTAGCCGGGACAGGGGAGGGAATCACTGAAGCTTTCTTT.

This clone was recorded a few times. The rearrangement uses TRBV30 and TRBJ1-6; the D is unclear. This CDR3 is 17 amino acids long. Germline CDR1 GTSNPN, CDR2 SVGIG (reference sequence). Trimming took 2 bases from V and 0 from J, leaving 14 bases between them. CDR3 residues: CAWSTLQGSSYNSPLHF. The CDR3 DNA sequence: TGTGCCTGGAGTACCCTACAAGGGAGCTCCTATAATTCACCCCTCCACTTT.

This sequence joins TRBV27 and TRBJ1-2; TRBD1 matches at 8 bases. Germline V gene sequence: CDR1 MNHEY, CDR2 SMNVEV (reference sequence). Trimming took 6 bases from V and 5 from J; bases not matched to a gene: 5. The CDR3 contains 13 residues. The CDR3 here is CASSQGAGYGYTF. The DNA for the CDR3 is TGTGCCAGCAGCCAGGGGGCTGGGTATGGCTACACCTTC.

Here the CDR3 DNA reads TGTGCCAGCAGTTTTGCGGGGTATGGCTACACCTTC. Residues: CASSFAGYGYTF. The gene calls are TRBV27 and TRBJ1-2; D call uncertain. The V gene's germline CDR1 is MNHEY and CDR2 SMNVEV (reference sequence). This CDR3 is 12 amino acids long. Between the trimmed V and J ends, which lost 3 bases and 5 bases, there was a span of 7 bases.

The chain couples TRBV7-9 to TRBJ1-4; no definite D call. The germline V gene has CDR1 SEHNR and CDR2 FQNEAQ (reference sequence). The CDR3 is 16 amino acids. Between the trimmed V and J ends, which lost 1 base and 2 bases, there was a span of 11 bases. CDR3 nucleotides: TGTGCCAGCAGCTTAGGGTCACCCGCGACTAATGAAAAACTGTTTTTT. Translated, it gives CASSLGSPATNEKLFF.

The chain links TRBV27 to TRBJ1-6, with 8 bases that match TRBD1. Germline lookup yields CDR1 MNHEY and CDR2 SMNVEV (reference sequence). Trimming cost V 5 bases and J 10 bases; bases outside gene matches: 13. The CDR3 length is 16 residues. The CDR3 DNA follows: TGTGCCAGCAGTCTCCCTCCAGGGGGCCCGGTATCACCCCTCCACTTT. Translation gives CASSLPPGGPVSPLHF.

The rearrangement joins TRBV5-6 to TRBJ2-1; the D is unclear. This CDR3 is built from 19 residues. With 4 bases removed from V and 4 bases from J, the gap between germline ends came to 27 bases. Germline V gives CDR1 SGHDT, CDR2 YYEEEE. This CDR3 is CASSPSSWVSLLYYNEQFF. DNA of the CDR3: TGTGCCAGCAGCCCCAGCAGCTGGGTTTCCCTTTTATATTACAATGAGCAGTTCTTC.

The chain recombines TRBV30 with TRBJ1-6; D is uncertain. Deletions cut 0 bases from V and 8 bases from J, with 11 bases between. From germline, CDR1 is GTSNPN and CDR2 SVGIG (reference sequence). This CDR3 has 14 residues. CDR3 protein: CAWSVSVSDSPLHF. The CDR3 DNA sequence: TGTGCCTGGAGTGTATCAGTCTCCGATTCACCCCTCCACTTT.

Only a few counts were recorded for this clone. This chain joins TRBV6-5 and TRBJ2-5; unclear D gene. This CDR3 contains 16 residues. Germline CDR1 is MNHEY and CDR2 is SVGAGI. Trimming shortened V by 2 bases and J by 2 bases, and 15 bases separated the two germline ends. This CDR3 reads CASSYRPASRQETQYF. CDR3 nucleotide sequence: TGTGCCAGCAGTTACCGGCCCGCCTCACGTCAAGAGACCCAGTACTTC.

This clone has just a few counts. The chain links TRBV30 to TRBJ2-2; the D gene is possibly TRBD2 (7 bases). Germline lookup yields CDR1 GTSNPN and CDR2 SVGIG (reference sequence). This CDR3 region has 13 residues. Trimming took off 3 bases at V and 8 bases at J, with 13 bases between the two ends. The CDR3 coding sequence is TGTGCCTGGAGCGGGGGGCTGCGAGGGGAGCTGTTTTTT. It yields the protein CAWSGGLRGELFF.

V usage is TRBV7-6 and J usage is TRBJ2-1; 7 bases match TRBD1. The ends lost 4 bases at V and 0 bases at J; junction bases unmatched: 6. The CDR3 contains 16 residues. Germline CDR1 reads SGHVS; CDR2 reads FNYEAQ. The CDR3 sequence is CASSSETGSSYNEQFF. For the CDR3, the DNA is TGTGCCAGCAGCTCCGAGACAGGGAGCTCCTACAATGAGCAGTTCTTC. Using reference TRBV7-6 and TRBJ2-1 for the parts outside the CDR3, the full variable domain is GAGVSQSPRYKVTKRGQDVALRCDPISGHVSLYWYRQALGQGPEFLTYFNYEAQQDKSGLPNDRFSAERPEGSISTLTIQRTEQRDSAMYRCASSSETGSSYNEQFFGPGTRLTVL.

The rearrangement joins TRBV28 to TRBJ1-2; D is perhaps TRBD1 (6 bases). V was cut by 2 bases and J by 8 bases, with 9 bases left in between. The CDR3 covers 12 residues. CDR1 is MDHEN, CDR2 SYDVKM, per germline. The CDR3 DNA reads TGTGCCAGCAGTTTAACAGGGCAGGGCTACACCTTC. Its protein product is CASSLTGQGYTF.

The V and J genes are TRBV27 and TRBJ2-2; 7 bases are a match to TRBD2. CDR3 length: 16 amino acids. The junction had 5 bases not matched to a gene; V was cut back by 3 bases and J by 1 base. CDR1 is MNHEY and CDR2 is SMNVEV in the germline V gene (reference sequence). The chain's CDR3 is CASSLPPSGNTGELFF. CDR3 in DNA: TGTGCCAGCAGTTTGCCCCCTAGCGGGAACACCGGGGAGCTGTTTTTT.

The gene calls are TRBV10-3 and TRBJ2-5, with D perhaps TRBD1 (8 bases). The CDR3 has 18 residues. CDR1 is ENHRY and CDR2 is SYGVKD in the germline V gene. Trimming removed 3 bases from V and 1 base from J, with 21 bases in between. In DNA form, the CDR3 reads TGTGCCATCAGTGATCCAAACAGGGGGGGGAATTCCCAAGAGACCCAGTACTTC. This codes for CAISDPNRGGNSQETQYF.

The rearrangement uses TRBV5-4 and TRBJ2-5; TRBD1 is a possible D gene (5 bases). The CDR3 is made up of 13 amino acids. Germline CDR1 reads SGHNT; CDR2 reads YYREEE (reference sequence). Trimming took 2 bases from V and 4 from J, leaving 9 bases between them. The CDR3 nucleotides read TGTGCCAGCAGCTTCCCAGGGTTAGAGACCCAGTACTTC. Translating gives CASSFPGLETQYF.

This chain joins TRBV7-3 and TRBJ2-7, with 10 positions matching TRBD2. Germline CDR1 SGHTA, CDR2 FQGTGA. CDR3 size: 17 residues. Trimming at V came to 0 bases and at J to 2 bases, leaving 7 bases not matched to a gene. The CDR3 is CASSLTLLAGFAYEQYF. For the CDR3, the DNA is TGTGCCAGCAGCTTAACGCTACTAGCGGGGTTCGCCTACGAGCAGTACTTC.

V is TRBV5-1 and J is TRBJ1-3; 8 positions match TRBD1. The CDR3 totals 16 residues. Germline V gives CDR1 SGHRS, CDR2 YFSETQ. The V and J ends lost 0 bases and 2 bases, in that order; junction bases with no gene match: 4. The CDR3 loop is CASSLEATGAGNTIYF. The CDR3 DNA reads TGCGCCAGCAGCTTGGAAGCGACAGGGGCTGGAAACACCATATATTTT.

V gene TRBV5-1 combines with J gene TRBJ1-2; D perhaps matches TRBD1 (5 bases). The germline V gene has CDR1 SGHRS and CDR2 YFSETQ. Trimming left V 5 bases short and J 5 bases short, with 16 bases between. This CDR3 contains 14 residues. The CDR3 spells CASSPREAPYGYTF. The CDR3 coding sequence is TGCGCCAGCAGTCCCAGGGAGGCCCCTTATGGCTACACCTTC.

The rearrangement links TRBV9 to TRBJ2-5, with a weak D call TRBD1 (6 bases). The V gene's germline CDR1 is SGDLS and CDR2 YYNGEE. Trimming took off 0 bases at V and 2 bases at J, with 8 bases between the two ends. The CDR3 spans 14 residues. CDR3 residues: CASSVGGGQETQYF. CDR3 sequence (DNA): TGTGCCAGCAGCGTAGGAGGGGGTCAAGAGACCCAGTACTTC.

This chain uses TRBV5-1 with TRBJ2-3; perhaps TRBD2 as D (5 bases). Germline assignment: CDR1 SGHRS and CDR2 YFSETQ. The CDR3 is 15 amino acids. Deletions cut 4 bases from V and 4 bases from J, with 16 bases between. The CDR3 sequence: CASSPDGVGSDTQYF. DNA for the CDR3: TGCGCCAGCAGCCCCGACGGGGTCGGTTCAGATACGCAGTATTTT.